Here is one T cell receptor beta chain with its context. What it binds is not known. The source of the sample is a study of identical twins. Unique molecular identifiers were present on the cDNA, which also gained a universal primer site by template switching. A single record per CDR3 protein comes from TCRdb applying MiXCR to the 5' RACE reads. The top ten hold around 0.48% of the sample, which has about 530,000 distinct CDR3 sequences, around 20% seen once. Notes on the study in general: Insertion counts were lower in abundant cord blood beta clonotypes, a trend that memory repertoires did not show.

V dropped 3 bases and J dropped 3 bases, with 9 bases sitting between them. Per the germline V gene, CDR1 is MNHEY and CDR2 is SMNVEV (reference sequence). This CDR3 comprises 15 residues. These data were also reused for a study on yellow fever vaccine responses in identical twins.

Sequencing was performed on CD4+ T cells sorted from blood. The chain uses TRBV27 and TRBJ2-6; tentative D call: TRBD2 (6 bases). The receptor was isolated from a woman between 18 and 30 years old in good health. CDR3 residues: CASSFRGGGANVLTF. The CDR3, as DNA: TGTGCCAGCAGTTTTCGGGGAGGTGGGGCCAACGTCCTGACTTTC.